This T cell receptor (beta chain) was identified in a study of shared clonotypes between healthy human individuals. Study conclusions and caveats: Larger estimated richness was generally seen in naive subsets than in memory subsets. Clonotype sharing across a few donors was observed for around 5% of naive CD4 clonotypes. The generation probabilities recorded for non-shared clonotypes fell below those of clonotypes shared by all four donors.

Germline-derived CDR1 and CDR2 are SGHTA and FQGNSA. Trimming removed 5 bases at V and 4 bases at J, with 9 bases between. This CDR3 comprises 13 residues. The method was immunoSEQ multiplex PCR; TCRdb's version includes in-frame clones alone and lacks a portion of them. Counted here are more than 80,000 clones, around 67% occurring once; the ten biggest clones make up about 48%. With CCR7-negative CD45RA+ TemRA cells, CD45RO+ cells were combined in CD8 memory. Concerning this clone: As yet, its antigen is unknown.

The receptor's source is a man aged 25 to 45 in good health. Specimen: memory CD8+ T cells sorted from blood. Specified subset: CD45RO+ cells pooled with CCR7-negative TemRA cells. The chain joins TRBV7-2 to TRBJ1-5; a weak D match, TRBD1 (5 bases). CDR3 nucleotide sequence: TGTGCCAGCAGCGTAAGGGGTAATCAGCCCCAGCATTTT. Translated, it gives CASSVRGNQPQHF.